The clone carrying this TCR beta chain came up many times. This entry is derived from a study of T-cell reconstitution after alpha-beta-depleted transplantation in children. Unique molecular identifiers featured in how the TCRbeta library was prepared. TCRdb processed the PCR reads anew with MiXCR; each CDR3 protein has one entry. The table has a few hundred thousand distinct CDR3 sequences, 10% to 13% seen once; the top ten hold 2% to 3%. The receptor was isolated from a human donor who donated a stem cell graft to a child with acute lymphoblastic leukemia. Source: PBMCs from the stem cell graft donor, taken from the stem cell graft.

CDR3 residues: CASSLGLAGDNEQFF. The CDR3 DNA reads as TGCGCCAGCAGCCTGGGACTAGCGGGAGACAATGAGCAGTTCTTC. The chain has TRBV5-1 and TRBJ2-1, with 14 nucleotides matching TRBD2. CDR3 length equals 15 residues. Per germline, CDR1 SGHRS and CDR2 YFSETQ. Germline trimming cut 4 bases from V and 5 bases from J; bases unmatched to any gene: 2.